This T cell receptor (beta chain) was recorded in a study of shared clonotypes between healthy human individuals. Study conclusions and caveats: In the sorted subsets, rarefaction showed sequencing was incomplete despite large depth.

Remarks on this clone: What it binds is unknown.

Using immunoSEQ multiplex PCR, the repertoire was profiled, and TCRdb retains in-frame clones only, with some absent. The data hold fewer than 3 million clones, with approximately 90% observed a single time. This CDR3 region has 18 residues. V lost 2 bases and J lost 5, with 21 bases in between. Per germline, CDR1 SNHLY and CDR2 FYNNEI. What was sequenced was naive CD4+ T cells from PBMCs. Subset denoted: CD45RA+ positively selected. This sequence originates from a man aged 18 to 29 in good health. Some clones in this sample may be carry-over from other donors' samples. The V call is TRBV2, the J call TRBJ2-2; weak D call: TRBD2 (6 bases). This CDR3 reads CASSEWQGESGGTGELFF. Written as DNA, the CDR3 is TGTGCCAGCAGTGAATGGCAGGGTGAGAGCGGAGGGACCGGGGAGCTGTTTTTT.